This TCR beta chain was recovered during a study of T cell changes during pregnancy in multiple sclerosis. The repertoire was sequenced with immunoSEQ multiplex PCR; TCRdb's copy has only in-frame clones and lacks some. The sample holds about 69,000 clones, 75% to 95% seen once. The germline V gene has CDR1 SQVTM and CDR2 ANQGSEA. This CDR3 region has 13 residues. With V trimmed by 6 bases and J by 4 bases, 5 bases remained unmatched. This receptor was identified in a female donor in good health, enrolled as a control in a pregnancy study. The material sequenced was CD4+ T cells from peripheral blood mononuclear cells, taken in the third trimester of pregnancy. This chain links TRBV29-1 with TRBJ1-2, with 10 bases that match TRBD1. The CDR3 spells CSVGDRGGYGYTF. CDR3 in DNA: TGCAGCGTGGGGGACAGGGGAGGCTATGGCTACACCTTC.